Each of the 28 T cell receptor beta chains below was sequenced from the same sample in a study of blood T cell repertoires in COVID-19. Data came from immunoSEQ multiplex PCR; TCRdb stores just in-frame clones and leaves some out. The sample lists around 260,000 clones; about nine tenths were seen once. Source material: peripheral blood. Receptor source: a young adult with COVID-19, enrolled during active disease.

The gene calls are TRBV6-6 and TRBJ2-1, with 7 positions matching TRBD2. This CDR3 has 13 residues. The germline gives CDR1 MNHNY, CDR2 SVGAGI (reference sequence). The V and J ends lost 10 bases and 1 base, in that order; junction bases with no gene match: 4. The CDR3 region has the DNA TGTGCCATCGGGACTACATCCTACAATGAGCAGTTCTTC. It codes for CAIGTTSYNEQFF.

The chain links TRBV29-1 to TRBJ1-2; no definite D call. Trimming pared 6 bases from V and 0 bases from J, leaving 14 bases between. Germline V gene data show CDR1 as SQVTM and CDR2 as ANQGSEA. This CDR3 contains 14 residues. The CDR3 DNA reads as TGCAGCGTGTACCCAGCGGAAACTAACTATGGCTACACCTTC. This encodes CSVYPAETNYGYTF.

This chain joins TRBV4-1 and TRBJ2-3, with TRBD2 identical over 8 bases. Germline V gene data show CDR1 as MGHRA and CDR2 as YSYEKL. Trimming removed 1 base from V and 2 bases from J; junction bases left unmatched: 8. The CDR3 extends over 17 amino acids. Written as DNA, the CDR3 is TGCGCCAGCAGCCAAGGGGCTAGCGGGTACCACACAGATACGCAGTATTTT. It translates to CASSQGASGYHTDTQYF.

The chain links TRBV6-1 to TRBJ1-1; D is undetermined. Germline CDR1 reads MNHNS; CDR2 reads SASEGT. V was trimmed by 8 bases and J by 5 bases, leaving 9 bases between them. The CDR3 spans 11 residues. As DNA, the CDR3 is TGTGCCAGCCGGAGAGAAACTGAAGCTTTCTTT. Its translation is CASRRETEAFF.

The chain joins TRBV18 to TRBJ2-1, with D perhaps TRBD1 (6 bases). CDR1 and CDR2 (germline): KGHSH, LQKENI. V lost 5 bases to trimming and J lost 5 bases, with 10 bases between them. The CDR3 runs 13 residues. In DNA form, the CDR3 reads TGTGCCAGCTCATCGACAGGTGACAATGAGCAGTTCTTC. Protein product: CASSSTGDNEQFF.

This CDR3 reads CASSLAIPDEQFF. The DNA for the CDR3 is TGTGCCAGCAGCTTGGCTATTCCCGATGAGCAGTTCTTC. The chain has TRBV5-6 and TRBJ2-1; D not resolved. V shed 0 bases and J shed 8 bases, with 9 bases lying between them. CDR3 size: 13 residues. The germline V gene has CDR1 SGHDT and CDR2 YYEEEE.

This clone was counted once. The chain joins TRBV4-1 to TRBJ1-6, with unresolved D. This CDR3 comprises 15 residues. CDR1 is MGHRA and CDR2 is YSYEKL in the germline V gene. V lost 0 bases and J lost 8, with 11 bases in between. The CDR3 DNA sequence: TGCGCCAGCAGCCAAGATCGCCGGGATGATTCACCCCTCCACTTT. Translated: CASSQDRRDDSPLHF.

V gene TRBV9 combines with J gene TRBJ2-5; tentatively, D is TRBD2 (6 bases). Trimming pared 3 bases from V and 4 bases from J, leaving 13 bases between. The germline gives CDR1 SGDLS, CDR2 YYNGEE. The CDR3 length is 14 residues. CDR3 protein: CASSGGVSRETQYF. DNA for the CDR3: TGTGCCAGCAGCGGCGGGGTTAGTCGAGAGACCCAGTACTTC.

The chain couples TRBV29-1 to TRBJ2-1, with 9 bases identical to TRBD2. The germline CDR1 and CDR2 sequences are SQVTM and ANQGSEA. V gave up 1 base and J gave up 4 bases; unmatched junction bases: 5. The CDR3 is 15 amino acids. CDR3 nucleotide sequence: TGCAGCGTTGAAGGGCTAGCGGGACAGTACAATGAGCAGTTCTTC. Encoded protein: CSVEGLAGQYNEQFF.

V and J are TRBV5-6 and TRBJ2-7; D might be TRBD1 (5 bases). Germline CDR1 is SGHDT and CDR2 is YYEEEE. CDR3 length: 12 residues. With 1 base removed from V and 10 bases from J, the gap between germline ends came to 12 bases. Written as DNA, the CDR3 is TGTGCCAGCAGCTTGATGACAGCCGAACAGTACTTC. Its translation is CASSLMTAEQYF.

This clone is a singleton in its sample. The chain couples TRBV27 to TRBJ2-7; 8 nucleotides line up with TRBD2. Germline CDR1 reads MNHEY; CDR2 reads SMNVEV (reference sequence). The CDR3 runs 14 residues. The V and J ends lost 5 bases and 2 bases, in that order; junction bases with no gene match: 5. CDR3 protein: CASSGLAETYEQYF. The CDR3 nucleotides read TGTGCCAGCAGTGGACTAGCCGAGACCTACGAGCAGTACTTC.

CDR3 amino acids: CASKGQGTYEQYF. DNA of the CDR3: TGTGCCAGCAAGGGACAGGGTACCTACGAGCAGTACTTC. V gene TRBV2 combines with J gene TRBJ2-7; 9 nucleotides line up with TRBD1. CDR1 is SNHLY and CDR2 is FYNNEI in the germline V gene. Trimming at V came to 7 bases and at J to 2 bases, leaving 3 bases not matched to a gene. This CDR3 spans 13 amino acids.

The V call is TRBV7-6, the J call TRBJ2-7; 7 bases match TRBD1. Germline V lookup: CDR1 SGHVS, CDR2 FNYEAQ. V was pared by 5 bases and J by 3 bases, with 10 bases of the junction left unmatched. This CDR3 is 15 amino acids long. The CDR3 bases are TGTGCCAGCAGCAAGGGGGACAGCAGAGTCTACGAGCAGTACTTC. This translates into CASSKGDSRVYEQYF.

The chain uses TRBV23-1 and TRBJ2-2, with D possibly TRBD1 on 5 matching bases. TRBV23-1 is sorted into the ORF group, with uncertain function. The CDR3 is made up of 17 amino acids. V dropped 2 bases and J dropped 2 bases, with 15 bases sitting between them. The CDR3 DNA sequence: TGCGCCAGCAGTCAAAGGAGTAGGGGCAGAAACACCGGGGAGCTGTTTTTT. Translation gives CASSQRSRGRNTGELFF.

This CDR3 is CASSLGGSDYEQYF. CDR3 DNA sequence: TGTGCCAGCAGTTTAGGTGGAAGCGATTACGAGCAGTACTTC. This chain links TRBV27 with TRBJ2-7; D not resolved. This CDR3 has 14 amino acids. Trimming shortened V by 2 bases and J by 4 bases, and 12 bases separated the two germline ends. Germline CDR1 MNHEY, CDR2 SMNVEV (reference sequence).

The V call is TRBV30, the J call TRBJ1-2; D remains unclear. Per the germline V gene, CDR1 is GTSNPN and CDR2 is SVGIG (reference sequence). The CDR3 loop spans 14 amino acids. Trimming took off 4 bases at V and 5 bases at J, with 17 bases between the two ends. The CDR3 nucleotides are TGTGCCTGGACCGGGAACAGCTTCTTTTATGGCTACACCTTC. Translation gives CAWTGNSFFYGYTF. Drawing the rest from reference TRBV30 and TRBJ1-2, the complete variable domain is SQTIHQWPATLVQPVGSPLSLECTVEGTSNPNLYWYRQAAGRGLQLLFYSVGIGQISSEVPQNLSASRPQDRQFILSSKKLLLSDSGFYLCAWTGNSFFYGYTFGSGTRLTVV.

The V gene is TRBV27, the J gene TRBJ2-5; D call uncertain. Trimming removed 3 bases at V and 3 bases at J, with 11 bases between. CDR3 size: 14 residues. Germline V gene lookup returns CDR1 MNHEY and CDR2 SMNVEV (reference sequence). For the CDR3, the DNA is TGTGCCAGCAGTTTGGTGGCAGGCGAAGAGACCCAGTACTTC. Its translation is CASSLVAGEETQYF.

This rearrangement joins TRBV4-1 to TRBJ2-2, with TRBD2 identical over 12 bases. Per the germline V gene, CDR1 is MGHRA and CDR2 is YSYEKL. J was trimmed by 5 bases and V by 1 base; bases with no gene match: 2. The CDR3 sequence is 16 residues long. Here the CDR3 reads CASSQVTSGGTGELFF. CDR3 DNA: TGCGCCAGCAGCCAAGTAACTAGCGGGGGGACCGGGGAGCTGTTTTTT.

The V call is TRBV21-1, the J call TRBJ2-4; the table's D call, TRBD2, has no DNA check behind it. TRBV21-1 is flagged as a pseudogene. This CDR3 has 17 residues. The CDR3 sequence: CASSGTSGTIAKNIQYF. The CDR3 DNA is TGTGCCAGCAGCGGGACTAGCGGGACCATAGCCAAAAACATTCAGTACTTC.

The chain combines TRBV6-5 with TRBJ2-7, with D perhaps matching TRBD1 (5 bases). The CDR3 is 12 amino acids. The germline CDR1 and CDR2 sequences are MNHEY and SVGAGI. The CDR3 is CSRGPLEYEQYF. The CDR3 nucleotides are TGTTCTAGGGGCCCTTTAGAATACGAGCAGTACTTC.

This clone has more than one count but fewer than ten. The CDR3 sequence: CASSISVQGDVRRLWPQHF. The CDR3 DNA is TGTGCCAGCAGTATCTCCGTCCAGGGCGATGTTCGGCGTCTGTGGCCCCAGCATTTT. The chain is built from TRBV28 and TRBJ1-5; maybe TRBD1 (5 bases). The ends were cut back, 5 bases at V and 9 bases at J, with 32 bases in the middle. The CDR3 extends over 19 amino acids. CDR1 is MDHEN and CDR2 is SYDVKM in the germline V gene.

The chain joins TRBV2 to TRBJ2-1; TRBD2 aligns across 14 bases. The germline gives CDR1 SNHLY, CDR2 FYNNEI. V gave up 8 bases and J gave up 2 bases; unmatched junction bases: 2. The CDR3 sequence is 15 residues long. The CDR3 nucleotides read TGTGCCAGCGGGACTAGCGGGAGTACCTACAATGAGCAGTTCTTC. Its protein product is CASGTSGSTYNEQFF.

V gene TRBV5-1 combines with J gene TRBJ2-5, with D perhaps TRBD2 (5 bases). Germline loops: CDR1 SGHRS, CDR2 YFSETQ. V was cut by 7 bases and J by 2 bases, with 15 bases left in between. CDR3 length: 14 residues. The CDR3 spells CASSRLRTQETQYF. The CDR3 bases are TGCGCCAGCTCTCGATTACGGACTCAAGAGACCCAGTACTTC.

With respect to this clone: Different DNA sequences within this sample yield the same CDR3. The chain joins TRBV5-4 to TRBJ2-7; 9 bases are shared with TRBD2. This CDR3 region has 14 residues. In germline, CDR1 is SGHNT, CDR2 YYREEE (reference sequence). With V trimmed by 4 bases and J by 2 bases, 4 bases remained unmatched. This chain's CDR3 is CASSLGLAPYEQYF. The CDR3 DNA reads as TGTGCCAGCAGCCTGGGACTAGCTCCCTACGAGCAGTACTTC.

This clone appeared a few times. The gene calls are TRBV3-1 (or the pseudogene TRBV3-2) and TRBJ1-2; D gene ambiguous. Trimming stripped 0 bases from V and 5 bases from J, with 13 bases between. CDR1 and CDR2 from the germline V gene are LGHDT and YNNKEL (reference sequence). CDR3 length: 15 amino acids. The CDR3 DNA sequence: TGTGCCAGCAGCCAAGATCGGGGATTTAGGTATGGCTACACCTTC. This codes for CASSQDRGFRYGYTF.

J is TRBJ2-7 and V is TRBV6-1; 9 bases are shared with TRBD2. Germline V gene lookup returns CDR1 MNHNS and CDR2 SASEGT. CDR3 length: 15 residues. V trimming: 0 bases; J trimming: 2 bases; junction bases outside the gene matches: 2. This CDR3 is CASSEALAGAYEQYF. CDR3 nucleotides: TGTGCCAGCAGTGAAGCACTAGCGGGCGCCTACGAGCAGTACTTC.

The chain links TRBV3-1 (or the pseudogene TRBV3-2) to TRBJ2-5; 7 bases line up with TRBD2. This CDR3 spans 16 amino acids. Germline values: CDR1 LGHDT, CDR2 YNNKEL (reference sequence). With 4 bases clipped from V and 7 bases from J, the junction kept 15 bases outside the gene matches. Here the CDR3 reads CASSLRKGRERGTQYF. CDR3 sequence (DNA): TGTGCCAGCAGCCTAAGAAAGGGGCGGGAGAGAGGGACCCAGTACTTC.

V gene TRBV9 combines with J gene TRBJ2-1; 7 bases agree with TRBD2. Germline trimming cut 3 bases from V and 6 bases from J; bases unmatched to any gene: 6. Germline V gene data show CDR1 as SGDLS and CDR2 as YYNGEE. The CDR3 has 14 amino acids. Written as DNA, the CDR3 is TGTGCCAGCAGCGAGGGACTACACTCCAATGAGCAGTTCTTC. Protein sequence: CASSEGLHSNEQFF.